The rows below give T cell receptor beta chains drawn from one sample of a study of vaccination effects on CD4 cells after COVID-19. No antigen has been identified for these receptors. The assay was immunoSEQ multiplex PCR, and TCRdb's table has in-frame clones only and misses some. Here the sample spans more than 30,000 clones, 82% being singletons. This specimen consisted of CD4+ T cells from PBMCs cultured without peptide, obtained before COVID-19 vaccination. The receptors originated from a human donor who received a COVID-19 vaccine. Each CDR3 is given with its conserved first and last residue. A D gene is named only where the DNA matches it firmly. Part of the rows lack a size; the others show once, few, many or a class for expanded clones.

>TRBV2|-|few|TRBJ1-5
CASGDQPQHF
TGTGCCAGCGGCGATCAGCCCCAGCATTTT
>TRBV5-1|TRBD1|-|TRBJ2-1
CASSSTGGYNEQFF
TGCGCCAGCAGCTCTACAGGGGGCTACAATGAGCAGTTCTTC
>TRBV2|TRBD1|-|TRBJ1-6
CASRTGRGQVSPLHF
TGTGCCAGCAGGACGGGCAGGGGGCAAGTTTCACCCCTCCACTTT
>TRBV5-4|-|once|TRBJ2-5
CASSLVSREETQYF
TGTGCCAGCAGCTTAGTCTCCAGGGAAGAGACCCAGTACTTC
>TRBV18|TRBD1|-|TRBJ2-2
CASSIWTGNTGELFF
TGTGCCAGCTCTATCTGGACAGGGAATACCGGGGAGCTGTTTTTT
>TRBV3-1/TRBV3-2|TRBD2|few|TRBJ2-1
CASSQLAGAYNEQFF
TGTGCCAGCAGCCAGCTAGCGGGGGCTTACAATGAGCAGTTCTTC
>TRBV19|-|-|TRBJ1-4
CASSRTATNEKLFF
TGTGCCAGTAGTCGGACGGCAACTAATGAAAAACTGTTTTTT
>TRBV2|-|-|TRBJ1-5
CASSTGITESNQPQHF
TGTGCCAGCAGTACGGGAATCACGGAGAGCAATCAGCCCCAGCATTTT
>TRBV18|-|once|TRBJ1-1
CASSPRLGTEAFF
TGTGCCAGCTCACCCCGCCTAGGGACTGAAGCTTTCTTT
>TRBV30|-|-|TRBJ1-4
CAWSVGQNNEKLFF
TGTGCCTGGAGTGTCGGGCAGAATAATGAAAAACTGTTTTTT
>TRBV7-3|-|-|TRBJ2-2
CASSAAAGELFF
TGTGCCAGCAGCGCGGCTGCCGGGGAGCTGTTTTTT
>TRBV3-1/TRBV3-2|TRBD2|-|TRBJ2-5
CASSQDPGTSGGAGETQYF
TGTGCCAGCAGCCAAGATCCCGGGACTAGCGGGGGGGCCGGGGAGACCCAGTACTTC
>TRBV5-1|-|-|TRBJ1-3
CASSRGQSSGNTIYF
TGCGCCAGCAGCCGCGGACAGAGCTCTGGAAACACCATATATTTT
>TRBV6-5|TRBD1|-|TRBJ1-4
CASSFQGAVNEKLFF
TGTGCCAGCAGTTTCCAGGGGGCGGTTAATGAAAAACTGTTTTTT
>TRBV24-1|-|-|TRBJ1-4
CATSGWLNNEKLFF
TGTGCCACCAGTGGTTGGCTGAATAATGAAAAACTGTTTTTT
>TRBV19|TRBD1|-|TRBJ1-2
CASIDRGSSAVGYTF
TGTGCCAGTATCGACAGGGGATCTTCTGCGGTTGGCTACACCTTC
>TRBV2|TRBD2|-|TRBJ2-2
CASSFLAGGNTGELFF
TGTGCCAGCAGCTTCCTAGCGGGGGGGAACACCGGGGAGCTGTTTTTT
>TRBV7-3|TRBD2|-|TRBJ2-3
CASSDGLAGIPYF
TGTGCCAGCAGCGATGGACTAGCGGGGATTCCGTATTTT
>TRBV3-1/TRBV3-2|TRBD2|-|TRBJ2-1
CASTASGYNEQFF
TGTGCCAGCACGGCTAGCGGTTACAATGAGCAGTTCTTC
>TRBV5-1|TRBD1|-|TRBJ1-1
CASSLVPGQRATEAFF
TGCGCCAGCAGCCTGGTTCCGGGACAGAGAGCGACTGAAGCTTTCTTT
>TRBV9|-|-|TRBJ1-6
CASSVATGGGRNSPLHF
TGTGCCAGCAGCGTAGCTACGGGAGGGGGTCGGAATTCACCCCTCCACTTT
>TRBV6-6|-|-|TRBJ1-1
CASSYPQAPNTEAFF
TGTGCCAGCAGTTACCCCCAAGCACCGAACACTGAAGCTTTCTTT
>TRBV5-4|TRBD1|-|TRBJ2-2
CASSAGTGVTGELFF
TGTGCCAGCAGCGCTGGGACAGGGGTTACCGGGGAGCTGTTTTTT
>TRBV7-9|-|-|TRBJ1-2
CASSLGSGWGEDGYTF
TGTGCCAGCAGCTTAGGGTCCGGTTGGGGGGAGGATGGCTACACCTTC
>TRBV12-3/TRBV12-4|-|few|TRBJ1-2
CASSQAYYGYTF
TGTGCCAGCAGTCAGGCCTACTATGGCTACACCTTC
>TRBV3-1/TRBV3-2|-|-|TRBJ2-5
CASSQTSLRETQYF
TGTGCCAGCAGCCAGACTAGTCTCCGGGAGACCCAGTACTTC
>TRBV30|TRBD2|once|TRBJ2-3
CAWSLAGGPRSTDTQYF
TGTGCCTGGAGCCTAGCGGGGGGGCCCCGTAGCACAGATACGCAGTATTTT
>TRBV30|-|-|TRBJ1-5
CAWSLGGGGQPQHF
TGTGCCTGGAGTTTGGGAGGGGGTGGTCAGCCCCAGCATTTT
>TRBV5-1|TRBD2|-|TRBJ2-1
CASSKLTSGGPSSYNEQFF
TGCGCCAGCAGCAAGCTGACTAGCGGGGGGCCGAGCTCCTACAATGAGCAGTTCTTC